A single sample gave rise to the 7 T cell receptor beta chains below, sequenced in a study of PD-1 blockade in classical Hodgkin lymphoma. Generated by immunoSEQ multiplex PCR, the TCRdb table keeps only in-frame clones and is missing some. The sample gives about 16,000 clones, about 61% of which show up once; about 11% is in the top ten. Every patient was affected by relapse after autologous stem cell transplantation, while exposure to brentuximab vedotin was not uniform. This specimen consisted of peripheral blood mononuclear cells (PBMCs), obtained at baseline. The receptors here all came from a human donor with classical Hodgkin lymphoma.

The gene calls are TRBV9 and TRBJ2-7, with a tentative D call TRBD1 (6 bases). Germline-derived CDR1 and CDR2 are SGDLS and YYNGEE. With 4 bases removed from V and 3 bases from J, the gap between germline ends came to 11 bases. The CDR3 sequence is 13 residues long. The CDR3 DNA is TGTGCCAGCAGCCCCTCGGACAGCTACGAGCAGTACTTC. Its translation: CASSPSDSYEQYF. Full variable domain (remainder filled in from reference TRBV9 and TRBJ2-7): DSGVTQTPKHLITATGQRVTLRCSPRSGDLSVYWYQQSLDQGLQFLIQYYNGEERAKGNILERFSAQQFPDLHSELNLSSLELGDSALYFCASSPSDSYEQYFGPGTRLTVT.

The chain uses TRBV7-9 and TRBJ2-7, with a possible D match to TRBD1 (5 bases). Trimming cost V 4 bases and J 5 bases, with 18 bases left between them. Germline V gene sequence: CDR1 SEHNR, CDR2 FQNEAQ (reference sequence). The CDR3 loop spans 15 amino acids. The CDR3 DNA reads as TGTGCCAGCAGCTCCGGATCCTGGGGCCTTCACGAGCAGTACTTC. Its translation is CASSSGSWGLHEQYF.

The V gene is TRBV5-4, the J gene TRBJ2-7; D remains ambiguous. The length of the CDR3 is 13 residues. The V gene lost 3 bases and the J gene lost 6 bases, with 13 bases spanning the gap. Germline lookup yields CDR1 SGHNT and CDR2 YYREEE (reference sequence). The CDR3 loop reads CASSWSRSGEQYF. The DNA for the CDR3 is TGTGCCAGCAGCTGGAGCAGGAGTGGCGAGCAGTACTTC.

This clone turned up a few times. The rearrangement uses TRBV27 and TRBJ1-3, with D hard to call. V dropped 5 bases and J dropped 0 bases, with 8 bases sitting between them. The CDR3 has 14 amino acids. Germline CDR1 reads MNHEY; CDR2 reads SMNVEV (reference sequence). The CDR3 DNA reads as TGTGCCAGCAGTCCGCTTGGCTCTGGAAACACCATATATTTT. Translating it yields CASSPLGSGNTIYF.

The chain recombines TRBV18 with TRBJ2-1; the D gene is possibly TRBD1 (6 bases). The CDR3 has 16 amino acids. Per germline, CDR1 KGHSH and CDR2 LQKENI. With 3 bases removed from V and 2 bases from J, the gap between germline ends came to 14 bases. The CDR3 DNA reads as TGTGCCAGCTCACCGTTATTAGGACAGCCCTACAATGAGCAGTTCTTC. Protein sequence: CASSPLLGQPYNEQFF.

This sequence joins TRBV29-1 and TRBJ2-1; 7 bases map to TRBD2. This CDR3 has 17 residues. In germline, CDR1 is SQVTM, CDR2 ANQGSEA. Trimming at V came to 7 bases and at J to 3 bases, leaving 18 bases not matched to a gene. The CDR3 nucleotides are TGCAGCGCCCCCTTCAGCGGGTTGGGGGGGATCTACAATGAGCAGTTCTTC. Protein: CSAPFSGLGGIYNEQFF.

The CDR3 coding sequence is TGCAGCGCCTACTTACAGACTCACTACGAGCAGTACTTC. Translating gives CSAYLQTHYEQYF. The gene calls are TRBV29-1 and TRBJ2-7; D gene unclear. CDR1 and CDR2 (germline): SQVTM, ANQGSEA. The CDR3 is 13 amino acids. Trimming shortened V by 7 bases and J by 3 bases, and 16 bases separated the two germline ends.